Shown below are 15 T cell receptor beta chains from a single sample sequenced in a study of cytomegalovirus exposure and HLA in healthy donors. The study ran its PCR with 60 Vbeta and 13 Jbeta primers. Sequencing was performed with immunoSEQ multiplex PCR; in TCRdb, only in-frame clones are kept and a portion is missing. The sample has 60,000 to 70,000 clones; roughly 80% are singletons. The sequenced sample consisted of PBMCs. The receptor set was obtained from a middle-aged woman in good health and CMV-seropositive.

The chain joins TRBV6-4 to TRBJ2-2, with D possibly matching TRBD1 (6 bases). CDR1 is MRHNA, CDR2 SNTAGT, per germline. V shed 6 bases and J shed 4 bases, with 9 bases lying between them. The CDR3 covers 13 residues. CDR3 protein: CASRGQSTGELFF. DNA for the CDR3: TGTGCCAGCAGAGGACAGAGCACCGGGGAGCTGTTTTTT.

Of note for this clone: The junction differs from germline at one of its ends, possibly a read error. This chain joins TRBV7-9 and TRBJ2-1; 10 positions agree with TRBD2. Germline assignment: CDR1 SEHNR and CDR2 FQNEAQ (reference sequence). The CDR3 spans 16 residues. In nucleotides, the CDR3 is TGTTCCAGCAGTCTCCAGGCTAGCGGGGGAGGTGGTCGGCAGTTCTTC. This sequence encodes CSSSLQASGGGGRQFF.

This chain links TRBV7-9 with TRBJ2-2, with TRBD2 as a possible D gene (5 bases). The germline CDR1 and CDR2 sequences are SEHNR and FQNEAQ (reference sequence). With 5 bases removed from V and 6 bases from J, the gap between germline ends came to 16 bases. This CDR3 contains 15 residues. The CDR3 is CASSLGVPGPGELFF. The CDR3 bases are TGTGCCAGCAGCCTCGGGGTACCAGGTCCCGGGGAGCTGTTTTTT.

The chain joins TRBV6-1 to TRBJ2-1; 15 bases line up with TRBD2. Per germline, CDR1 MNHNS and CDR2 SASEGT. V gave up 4 bases and J gave up 7 bases; unmatched junction bases: 11. The CDR3 has 18 amino acids. CDR3 nucleotide sequence: TGTGCCAGCAGTGCCAGGACTAGCGGGGGGGCCGTAAATAATGAGCAGTTCTTC. Translation: CASSARTSGGAVNNEQFF.

The chain employs TRBV29-1 and TRBJ1-5, with D possibly being TRBD1 (6 bases). The CDR3 sequence is 15 residues long. Germline CDR1 and CDR2: SQVTM and ANQGSEA. Trimming removed 0 bases at V and 11 bases at J, with 20 bases between. CDR3: CSVEDSPQGDGSQHF. CDR3 coding DNA: TGCAGCGTTGAAGACTCCCCACAGGGTGACGGGTCCCAGCATTTT.

The V gene is TRBV29-1, the J gene TRBJ1-2; D remains unclear. The CDR3 is 12 residues long. The germline V and J ends were trimmed by 7 bases and 0 bases, with 9 bases remaining between them. Germline V lookup: CDR1 SQVTM, CDR2 ANQGSEA. The DNA for the CDR3 is TGCAGCGCTGCGCGAGCTAACTATGGCTACACCTTC. As protein: CSAARANYGYTF. The full variable domain, its missing parts supplied by reference TRBV29-1 and TRBJ1-2, is SAVISQKPSRDICQRGTSLTIQCQVDSQVTMMFWYRQQPGQSLTLIATANQGSEATYESGFVIDKFPISRPNLTFSTLTVSNMSPEDSSIYLCSAARANYGYTFGSGTRLTVV.

The J gene is TRBJ1-2, the V gene TRBV29-1; 11 bases fit TRBD1. The V and J ends lost 6 bases and 8 bases, in that order; junction bases with no gene match: 5. CDR1 is SQVTM, CDR2 ANQGSEA, per germline. The CDR3 runs to 12 residues. The CDR3 DNA is TGCAGCGTCGAGAGGACAGGGGGCGGCTACACCTTC. It codes for CSVERTGGGYTF.

The J gene is TRBJ2-3, the V gene TRBV29-1; 9 bases match TRBD2. Germline trimming cut 7 bases from V and 2 bases from J; bases unmatched to any gene: 7. Germline CDR1 SQVTM, CDR2 ANQGSEA. This CDR3 has 14 amino acids. Here the CDR3 DNA reads TGCAGCGGGGCGGGGGGGACGGCCACAGATACGCAGTATTTT. Translating it yields CSGAGGTATDTQYF.

This chain links TRBV7-8 with TRBJ1-1; 11 bases line up with TRBD1. This CDR3 is 16 amino acids long. Germline V gives CDR1 SGHVS, CDR2 FQNEAQ. V trimming: 5 bases; J trimming: 7 bases; junction bases outside the gene matches: 12. The CDR3 protein is CASSPPGQGVAGEAFF. The CDR3, as DNA: TGTGCCAGCAGCCCCCCGGGACAGGGGGTTGCGGGTGAAGCTTTCTTT.

V gene TRBV27 combines with J gene TRBJ2-5, with a weak D call TRBD2 (5 bases). V was trimmed by 3 bases and J by 0 bases, leaving 11 bases between them. The germline V gene has CDR1 MNHEY and CDR2 SMNVEV (reference sequence). The CDR3 has 15 residues. CDR3 sequence: CASSLLTGNQETQYF. DNA of the CDR3: TGTGCCAGCAGTTTGTTAACGGGGAACCAAGAGACCCAGTACTTC.

This rearrangement joins TRBV7-2 to TRBJ1-2, with no clear D. The germline gives CDR1 SGHTA, CDR2 FQGNSA. V shed 3 bases and J shed 5 bases, with 16 bases lying between them. The CDR3 runs to 15 residues. The DNA for the CDR3 is TGTGCCAGCAGCTTTTCTAGAGGCCCGGGATATGGCTACACCTTC. Its protein is CASSFSRGPGYGYTF.

This clone was found once. The chain has TRBV9 and TRBJ2-7; 7 bases agree with TRBD1. CDR1 and CDR2 from the germline V gene are SGDLS and YYNGEE. Losses at the gene ends were 2 bases for V and 6 bases for J; bases not matched to a gene: 8. This CDR3 has 14 residues. The CDR3 DNA is TGTGCCAGCAGCGTCGCCGCAGGGGGACGCGAGCAGTACTTC. This codes for CASSVAAGGREQYF.

The count of this clone is one. V usage is TRBV7-9 and J usage is TRBJ2-3; 9 nucleotides agree with TRBD1. Germline V CDR1 and CDR2: SEHNR, FQNEAQ (reference sequence). The CDR3 has 15 amino acids. V lost 6 bases and J lost 4; bases outside the gene matches: 8. The CDR3 sequence: CASSQGQGGADTQYF. CDR3 nucleotides: TGTGCCAGCAGTCAGGGACAGGGAGGGGCAGATACGCAGTATTTT.

The chain couples TRBV19 to TRBJ2-7; D is undetermined. Germline V lookup: CDR1 LNHDA, CDR2 SQIVND (reference sequence). V was pared by 9 bases and J by 3 bases, with 9 bases between. This CDR3 has 11 amino acids. CDR3 DNA sequence: TGTGCCAGCCAAAGTAGCTACGAGCAGTACTTC. Its protein product is CASQSSYEQYF.

The DNA of the CDR3 is TGTGCCAGCAGCATCACTAGCGGGGGAGGGGATACGCAGTATTTT. It translates to CASSITSGGGDTQYF. V and J are TRBV7-9 and TRBJ2-3, with 11 positions matching TRBD2. Unmatched junction bases numbered 7, after V lost 5 bases and J lost 6 bases. The CDR3 spans 15 residues. Per germline, CDR1 SEHNR and CDR2 FQNEAQ (reference sequence).